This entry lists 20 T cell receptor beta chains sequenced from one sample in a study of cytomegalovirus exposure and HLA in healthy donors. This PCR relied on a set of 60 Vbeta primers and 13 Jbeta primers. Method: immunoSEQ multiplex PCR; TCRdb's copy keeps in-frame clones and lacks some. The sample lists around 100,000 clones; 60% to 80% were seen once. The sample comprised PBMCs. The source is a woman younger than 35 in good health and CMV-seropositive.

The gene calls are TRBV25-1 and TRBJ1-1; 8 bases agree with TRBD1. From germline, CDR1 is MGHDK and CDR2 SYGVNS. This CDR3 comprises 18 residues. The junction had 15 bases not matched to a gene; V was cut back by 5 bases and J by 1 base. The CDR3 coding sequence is TGTGCCAGCAGTCCCGTCCTGGCAGGGGGCGGGGGGAACACTGAAGCTTTCTTT. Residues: CASSPVLAGGGGNTEAFF.

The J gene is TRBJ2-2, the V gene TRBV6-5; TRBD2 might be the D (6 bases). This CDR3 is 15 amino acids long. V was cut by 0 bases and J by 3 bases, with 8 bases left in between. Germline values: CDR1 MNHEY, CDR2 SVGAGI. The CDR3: CASSYSGGYTGELFF. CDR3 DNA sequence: TGTGCCAGCAGTTACTCGGGAGGATACACCGGGGAGCTGTTTTTT.

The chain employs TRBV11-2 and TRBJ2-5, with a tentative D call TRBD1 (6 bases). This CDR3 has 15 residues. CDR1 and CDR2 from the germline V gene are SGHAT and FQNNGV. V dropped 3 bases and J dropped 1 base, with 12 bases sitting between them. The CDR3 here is CASSFGGTLQETQYF. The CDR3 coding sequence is TGTGCCAGCAGCTTCGGTGGGACACTCCAAGAGACCCAGTACTTC. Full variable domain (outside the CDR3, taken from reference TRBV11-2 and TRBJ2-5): EAGVAQSPRYKIIEKRQSVAFWCNPISGHATLYWYQQILGQGPKLLIQFQNNGVVDDSQLPKDRFSAERLKGVDSTLKIQPAKLEDSAVYLCASSFGGTLQETQYFGPGTRLLVL.

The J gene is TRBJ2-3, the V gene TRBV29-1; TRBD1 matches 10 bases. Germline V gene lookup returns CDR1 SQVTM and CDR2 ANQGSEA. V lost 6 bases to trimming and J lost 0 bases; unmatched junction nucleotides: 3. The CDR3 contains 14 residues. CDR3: CSVRQGASTDTQYF. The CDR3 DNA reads TGCAGCGTACGACAGGGGGCAAGCACAGATACGCAGTATTTT.

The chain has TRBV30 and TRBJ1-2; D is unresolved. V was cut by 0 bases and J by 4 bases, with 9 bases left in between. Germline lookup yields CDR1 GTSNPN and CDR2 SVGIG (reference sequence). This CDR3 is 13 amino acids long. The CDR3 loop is CAWSVHSGYGYTF. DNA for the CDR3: TGTGCCTGGAGTGTACATTCGGGCTATGGCTACACCTTC.

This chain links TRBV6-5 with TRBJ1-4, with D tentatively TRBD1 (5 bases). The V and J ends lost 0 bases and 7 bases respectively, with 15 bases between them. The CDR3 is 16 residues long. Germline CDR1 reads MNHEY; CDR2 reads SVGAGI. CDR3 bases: TGTGCCAGCAGTTACTCGGGCGGGGGTCGGGTTGAAAAACTGTTTTTT. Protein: CASSYSGGGRVEKLFF.

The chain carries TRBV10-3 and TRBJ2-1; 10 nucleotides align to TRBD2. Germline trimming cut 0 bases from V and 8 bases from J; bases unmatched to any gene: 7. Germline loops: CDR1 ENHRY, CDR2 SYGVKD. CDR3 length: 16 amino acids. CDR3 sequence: CAISESRSSGSHEQFF. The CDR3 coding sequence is TGTGCCATCAGTGAGTCGAGGTCTAGCGGGAGCCATGAGCAGTTCTTC.

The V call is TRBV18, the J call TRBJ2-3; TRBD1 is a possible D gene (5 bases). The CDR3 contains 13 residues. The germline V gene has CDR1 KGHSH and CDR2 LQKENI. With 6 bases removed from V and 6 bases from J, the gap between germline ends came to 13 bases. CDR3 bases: TGTGCCAGCTCGCCCCAGGGTATGGATACGCAGTATTTT. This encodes CASSPQGMDTQYF.

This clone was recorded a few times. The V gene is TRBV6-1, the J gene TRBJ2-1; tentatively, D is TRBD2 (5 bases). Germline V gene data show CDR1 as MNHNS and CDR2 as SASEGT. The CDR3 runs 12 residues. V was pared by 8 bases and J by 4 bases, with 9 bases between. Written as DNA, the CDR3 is TGTGCCAGCCTAGCCATATACAATGAGCAGTTCTTC. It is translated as CASLAIYNEQFF.

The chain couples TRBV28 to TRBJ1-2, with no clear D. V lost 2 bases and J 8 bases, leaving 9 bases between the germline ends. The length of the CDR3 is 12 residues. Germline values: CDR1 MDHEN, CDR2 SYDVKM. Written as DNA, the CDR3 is TGTGCCAGCAGTTTACAAATAGAGGGCTACACCTTC. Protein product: CASSLQIEGYTF.

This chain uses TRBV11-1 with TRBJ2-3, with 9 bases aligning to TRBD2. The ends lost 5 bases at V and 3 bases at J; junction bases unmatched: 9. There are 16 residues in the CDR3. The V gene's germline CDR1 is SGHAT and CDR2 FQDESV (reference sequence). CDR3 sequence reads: CASSPRLAGKTDTQYF. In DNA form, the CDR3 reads TGTGCCAGCAGCCCCCGGCTAGCGGGAAAGACAGATACGCAGTATTTT.

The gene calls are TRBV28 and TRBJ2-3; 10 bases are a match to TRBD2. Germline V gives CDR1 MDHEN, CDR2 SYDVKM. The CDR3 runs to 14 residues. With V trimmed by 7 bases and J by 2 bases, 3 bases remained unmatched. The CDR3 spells CASTTSGYTDTQYF. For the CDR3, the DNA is TGTGCCAGCACGACTAGCGGGTACACAGATACGCAGTATTTT.

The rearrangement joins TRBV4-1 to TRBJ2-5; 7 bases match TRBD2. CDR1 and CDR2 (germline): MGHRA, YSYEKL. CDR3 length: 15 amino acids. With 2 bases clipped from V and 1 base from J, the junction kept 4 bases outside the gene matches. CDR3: CASSQFVAGQETQYF. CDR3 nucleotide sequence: TGCGCCAGCAGCCAATTCGTAGCGGGCCAAGAGACCCAGTACTTC.

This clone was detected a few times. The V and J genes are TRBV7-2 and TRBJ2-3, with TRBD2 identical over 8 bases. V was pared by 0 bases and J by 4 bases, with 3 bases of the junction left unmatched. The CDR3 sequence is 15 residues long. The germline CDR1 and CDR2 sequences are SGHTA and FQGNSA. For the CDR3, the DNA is TGTGCCAGCAGCTTAGCCCTAGCGGGTGCAGATACGCAGTATTTT. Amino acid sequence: CASSLALAGADTQYF.

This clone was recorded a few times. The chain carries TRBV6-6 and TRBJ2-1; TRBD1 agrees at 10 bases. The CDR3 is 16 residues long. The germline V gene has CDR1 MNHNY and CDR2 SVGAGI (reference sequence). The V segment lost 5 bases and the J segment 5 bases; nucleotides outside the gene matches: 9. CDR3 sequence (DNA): TGTGCCAGCAGTGGCGAGGGACAGGGGCTTGACAATGAGCAGTTCTTC. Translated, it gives CASSGEGQGLDNEQFF.

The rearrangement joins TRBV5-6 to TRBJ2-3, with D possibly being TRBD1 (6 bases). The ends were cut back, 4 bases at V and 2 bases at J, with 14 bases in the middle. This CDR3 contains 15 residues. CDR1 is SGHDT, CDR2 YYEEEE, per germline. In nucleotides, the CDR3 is TGTGCCAGCAGCAGGTGGGGGCGCAACACAGATACGCAGTATTTT. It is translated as CASSRWGRNTDTQYF.

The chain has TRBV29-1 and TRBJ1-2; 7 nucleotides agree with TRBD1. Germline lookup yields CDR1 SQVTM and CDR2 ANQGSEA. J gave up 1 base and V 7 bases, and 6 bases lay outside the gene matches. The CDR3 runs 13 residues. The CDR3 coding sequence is TGCAGCGCCCCGACAGGGTTTAACTATGGCTACACCTTC. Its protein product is CSAPTGFNYGYTF.

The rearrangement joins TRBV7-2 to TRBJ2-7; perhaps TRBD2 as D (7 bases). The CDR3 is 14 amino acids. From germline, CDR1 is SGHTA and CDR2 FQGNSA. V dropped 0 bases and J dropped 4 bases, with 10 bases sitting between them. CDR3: CASSLARGAYEQYF. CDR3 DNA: TGTGCCAGCAGCTTAGCCCGGGGGGCTTACGAGCAGTACTTC.

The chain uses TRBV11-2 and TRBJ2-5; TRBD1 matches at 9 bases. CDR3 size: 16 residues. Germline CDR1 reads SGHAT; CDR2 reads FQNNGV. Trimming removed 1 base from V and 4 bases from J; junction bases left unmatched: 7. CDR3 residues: CASSLGNRGRGETQYF. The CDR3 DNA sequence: TGTGCCAGCAGCTTAGGGAACAGGGGGCGCGGAGAGACCCAGTACTTC.

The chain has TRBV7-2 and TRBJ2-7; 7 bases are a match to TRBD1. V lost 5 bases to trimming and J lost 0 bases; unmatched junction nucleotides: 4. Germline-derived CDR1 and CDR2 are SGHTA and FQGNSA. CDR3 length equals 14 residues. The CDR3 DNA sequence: TGTGCCAGCAGCCATGGGACAGCCTCCTACGAGCAGTACTTC. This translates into CASSHGTASYEQYF. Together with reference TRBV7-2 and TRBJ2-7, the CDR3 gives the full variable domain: GAGVSQSPSNKVTEKGKDVELRCDPISGHTALYWYRQSLGQGLEFLIYFQGNSAPDKSGLPSDRFSAERTGGSVSTLTIQRTQQEDSAVYLCASSHGTASYEQYFGPGTRLTVT.